The 9 T cell receptor beta chains below come from one sample, sequenced in a study of blood T cell repertoires in COVID-19. Repertoires were generated with immunoSEQ multiplex PCR, while TCRdb's copy carries only in-frame clones and drops some. The sample has approximately 58,000 clones, 90% seen once. The source material was peripheral blood. The receptor set was obtained from a human donor in a cohort sampled during active COVID-19.

The genes are TRBV9 and TRBJ1-2; D perhaps matches TRBD1 (6 bases). This CDR3 comprises 14 residues. V lost 2 bases, J lost 5 bases, and 13 bases lay in between. CDR1 is SGDLS and CDR2 is YYNGEE in the germline V gene. The CDR3, as DNA: TGTGCCAGCAGCGTCCCTGGACAGAGATATGGCTACACCTTC. It yields the protein CASSVPGQRYGYTF.

This clone was detected once. The J gene is TRBJ1-3, the V gene TRBV10-3; D is undetermined. CDR3 length: 12 amino acids. The germline V and J ends were trimmed by 10 bases and 4 bases, with 11 bases remaining between them. Germline V gene data show CDR1 as ENHRY and CDR2 as SYGVKD. The CDR3 DNA reads as TGTGCCACACAAGTTCCGGGAAACACCATATATTTT. Its translation: CATQVPGNTIYF.

V is TRBV7-2 and J is TRBJ2-7, with D tentatively TRBD2 (6 bases). Germline lookup yields CDR1 SGHTA and CDR2 FQGNSA. This CDR3 has 13 amino acids. V shed 5 bases and J shed 3 bases, with 11 bases lying between them. For the CDR3, the DNA is TGTGCCAGCAGCCTCACTAGCAGCTACGAGCAGTACGTC. It translates to CASSLTSSYEQYV.

J is TRBJ2-1 and V is TRBV5-1, with 13 nucleotides matching TRBD2. V dropped 5 bases and J dropped 4; count of bases not matched to a gene: 9. The CDR3 loop spans 17 amino acids. Germline loops: CDR1 SGHRS, CDR2 YFSETQ. CDR3 residues: CASSTSGGVLRYNEQFF. DNA of the CDR3: TGCGCCAGCAGTACTAGCGGGGGGGTCCTAAGGTACAATGAGCAGTTCTTC.

The rearrangement uses TRBV28 and TRBJ1-1; possibly TRBD1 for D (6 bases). Per the germline V gene, CDR1 is MDHEN and CDR2 is SYDVKM. The CDR3 runs to 14 residues. V lost 5 bases to trimming and J lost 4 bases, with 14 bases between them. The CDR3 DNA reads TGTGCCAGCAGTCCGTACAGGGAGAGCACTGAAGCTTTCTTT. Residues: CASSPYRESTEAFF.

The chain is built from TRBV6-4 and TRBJ2-2; TRBD2 aligns across 13 bases. The ends lost 5 bases at V and 7 bases at J; junction bases unmatched: 4. This CDR3 comprises 15 residues. From germline, CDR1 is MRHNA and CDR2 SNTAGT. CDR3 loop: CASSRTSGSIGELFF. CDR3 bases: TGTGCCAGCAGTCGGACTAGCGGGAGTATCGGGGAGCTGTTTTTT.

This clone appeared many times. J is TRBJ1-5 and V is TRBV4-1, with 11 bases that match TRBD1. Germline loops: CDR1 MGHRA, CDR2 YSYEKL. This CDR3 is 17 amino acids long. The J segment lost 1 base and the V segment lost 4 bases, leaving 6 bases of the junction unmatched. For the CDR3, the DNA is TGCGCCAGCAGCCCCCAGGGACAGGGGGGAAGCAATCAGCCCCAGCATTTT. Its translation is CASSPQGQGGSNQPQHF.

The chain is built from TRBV12-3 or TRBV12-4 and TRBJ1-1, with D perhaps TRBD1 (6 bases). Trimming took 6 bases from V and 4 from J, leaving 12 bases between them. CDR3 length: 13 amino acids. The CDR3 is CASSRTGSTEAFF. In nucleotides, the CDR3 is TGTGCCAGCAGCCGTACAGGGAGCACTGAAGCTTTCTTT.

The V and J genes are TRBV5-1 and TRBJ1-3; D is perhaps TRBD1 (6 bases). Trimming removed 1 base at V and 0 bases at J, with 11 bases between. Per germline, CDR1 SGHRS and CDR2 YFSETQ. CDR3 size: 16 residues. CDR3 sequence (DNA): TGCGCCAGCAGCTTGAATCAGGGGCACTCTGGAAACACCATATATTTT. Translated: CASSLNQGHSGNTIYF.